This TCR beta chain comes out of a study of identical twins. The study, taken as a whole, reports: Some out-of-frame alpha sequences were shared by twins, and these showed excess low generation probability. Findings came from cross-sectional statistics, without long-term follow-up of donors.

TCRdb reprocessed the 5' RACE reads with MiXCR, giving one entry per CDR3 protein. The sample holds roughly 1,500,000 distinct CDR3 sequences; more than 30% are singletons and the top ten take 0.25% to 0.3%. Regarding this clonotype: Its antigen is not identified.

V was shortened by 4 bases and J by 5 bases, with 9 bases between the two germline ends. Germline V CDR1 and CDR2: ENHRY, SYGVKD. The CDR3 totals 13 residues. This clonotype was sampled from a newborn girl in good health. V and J are TRBV10-3 and TRBJ2-1; D is undetermined. Material for sequencing was cord blood. The CDR3 DNA reads TGTGCCATCAGTGGCGCTGGGGACAATGAGCAGTTCTTC. It translates to CAISGAGDNEQFF.